This T cell receptor (beta chain) was sequenced for a study of blood T cell repertoires in COVID-19. Study overall: Donors in the United States, Italy and Spain gave samples during acute or convalescent COVID-19. Sources were T cells, B-cell-depleted T cells, or PBMCs; the material itself was cDNA or gDNA.

CDR1 and CDR2 (germline): MDHEN, SYDVKM. With 3 bases clipped from V and 7 bases from J, the junction kept 7 bases outside the gene matches. There are 15 residues in the CDR3. Clones were read by immunoSEQ multiplex PCR, and TCRdb kept only the in-frame ones, dropping some. The data hold about 110,000 clones, with about 72% observed a single time. Sequencing used peripheral blood. This clonotype originated in a woman aged 55-69 years with acute or convalescent COVID-19. The chain carries TRBV28 and TRBJ1-4, with 8 bases identical to TRBD1. CDR3 sequence reads: CASSFSRTGTEKLFF. Written as DNA, the CDR3 is TGTGCCAGCAGTTTTTCCCGGACAGGGACTGAAAAACTGTTTTTT. The full variable domain, with the rest looked up from reference TRBV28 and TRBJ1-4, is DVKVTQSSRYLVKRTGEKVFLECVQDMDHENMFWYRQDPGLGLRLIYFSYDVKMKEKGDIPEGYSVSREKKERFSLILESASTNQTSMYLCASSFSRTGTEKLFFGSGTQLSVL.